Below, one TCR beta chain is given with its context. What it binds is not known. The CDR3 contains 15 residues. CDR1 and CDR2 (germline): SGHRS, YFSETQ. The V gene end was trimmed by 5 bases and the J gene end by 1 base; junction bases not matched to a gene: 4. Method: immunoSEQ multiplex PCR; TCRdb's copy keeps in-frame clones and lacks some. This sample yields 60,000 or so clones, of which around 94% are seen a single time; approximately 2.1% belongs to the top ten. The donors formed part of the approximately 120-subject validation cohort, distinct from the roughly 730-subject first cohort. The data were taken from a study of cytomegalovirus exposure and HLA in healthy donors. As for the study in general: Both the approximately 130 validation repertoires and the roughly 700 first-cohort repertoires used the same platform, as reported by a later analysis.

Whole-study findings and limits: Three chains linked to CMV were shown in vitro to be specific for CMV antigens. Altogether, 160 or so TCR beta chains were recorded as cytomegalovirus-associated.

Sequenced sample: PBMCs. The sequence came from a young man in good health and CMV-seronegative. The chain has TRBV5-1 and TRBJ2-3, with TRBD2 identical over 10 bases. The CDR3 protein is CASSRGLAGTDTQYF. DNA for the CDR3: TGCGCCAGCAGTCGCGGACTAGCGGGCACAGATACGCAGTATTTT.